This TCR beta chain comes out of a study of OX40 agonist ivuxolimab in advanced cancers. Context from the whole study: Ivuxolimab was a fully human IgG2 agonistic monoclonal antibody targeting the costimulatory receptor OX40 (CD134). Intravenous ivuxolimab was administered to patients every 2 weeks at six dose levels: 0.01, 0.1, 0.3, 1.5, 3 and 10 mg/kg. The paper covers the monotherapy dose-escalation part of the phase I ivuxolimab trial, which included N = 52 patients. Partial responses occurred in three dose-escalation patients, of whom one had hepatocellular carcinoma and two had cutaneous melanoma. Patients were allowed to have had prior anti-PD-1, anti-PD-L1 or anti-CTLA-4 therapy, and 40% to 45% of the dose-escalation patients had previously received checkpoint inhibitors. In the dose-escalation cohort, roughly 80% of patients were male, and the mean age was roughly 60 years, with a range of roughly 23 to 85. Among the 50 to 55 dose-escalation patients, about 20 had hepatocellular carcinoma, around 15 melanoma, 9 renal cell carcinoma and 9 head and neck cancer. The purpose of peripheral TCRbeta sequencing was to test whether ivuxolimab changed TCR sequence diversity and led to clonal T-cell expansion. Beyond this particular receptor, the publication reports: Which antigens the clonally expanded peripheral T cells were specific for was not determined. In the 0.1-3.0 mg/kg groups, partial responders were among the patients with the lowest normalized peripheral clonal expansion, particularly in CD8+ T cells. Clonal expansion of both CD4+ and CD8+ blood T cells was observed from baseline to week 6 at doses 0.1 to 3.0 mg/kg. Low levels of normalized T-cell clonal expansion were also seen in some patients who did not respond. After ivuxolimab, CD8+ T cells had more expanded clones than CD4+ T cells on average.

For sequencing of the TCRbeta CDR3 region, genomic DNA was extracted from the sorted cells. The immunoSEQ Assay was used for sequencing of TCRbeta CDR3 regions. Held by TCRdb, this immuneACCESS table contains in-frame sequences only and omits some clones. Under half of the omission traces to an unresolved V gene where checked; the cause of the rest is unknown. A total of roughly 30,000 clones appear in this sample, nearly 95% of them only once. Of the sample, about 9% is held by the ten largest clones. In the case of this clone: Its antigen remains unidentified. One base away there is no much larger clone; base qualities are not given.

The trial excluded patients who had a history of autoimmune disease or who were on systemic immunosuppression. Peripheral blood for TCR sequencing was collected from all dose cohorts at baseline, on cycle 4 day 1, and on cycle 7 day 1. Samples came from an open-label, multicenter, first-in-human phase I dose-escalation trial of ivuxolimab. The trial enrolled adults with locally advanced or metastatic head and neck squamous cell, hepatocellular, melanoma or renal cell carcinoma. Before TCR sequencing, CD4+ T cells and CD8+ T cells from peripheral blood were sorted into separate populations. Via the germline V gene, CDR1 is SGHVS and CDR2 FQNEAQ. V and J are trimmed by 5 bases and 5 bases, and the gene matches miss 16 bases of the junction. The CDR3 covers 18 residues, taking in both the cysteine and the phenylalanine. Kept here is only the CDR3 DNA, which spans 54 bases and is read in frame from base 1.

The receptor chain draws on TRBV7-8 and TRBJ2-1; 9 nucleotides in the junction match TRBD2. This sample comprised CD4+ or CD8+ T cells sorted from blood, obtained in a trial of the OX40 agonist ivuxolimab. The TCR originated in an adult with an advanced solid tumor such as melanoma, head and neck, liver or kidney cancer. In nucleotides, the sequence is TGTGCCAGCAGCATACTCGGTTGGGCTAGCGGGGACCACAATGAGCAGTTCTTC. Translated, this is CASSILGWASGDHNEQFF.